The rows below give T cell receptor beta chains drawn from one sample of a study of regulatory T cells in long-lasting Graves disease. TCRdb re-derived calls from the multiplex PCR reads in MiXCR, one entry per CDR3 protein. The sample carries 580,000 or so distinct CDR3 sequences, roughly 16% recorded once. These records were also assigned to another study, of T cells in Graves' hyperthyroidism and ophthalmopathy.

The sample in question was peripheral blood mononuclear cells (PBMCs), obtained at new diagnosis, from a patient treated with antithyroid drugs. These TCRs come from a man aged 18 to 29 with Graves disease. Each CDR3 is given with its conserved first and last residue. Fields, in order: D gene, clone size, J gene, V gene, CDR3 protein, CDR3 DNA. A D gene is named only where the DNA matches it firmly. Some rows mark clone size as missing; the rest say once, few, many or name a class of expanded clone.

.,.,TRBJ2-7,TRBV5-5,CASSFSGATYEQYF,TGTGCCAGCAGCTTTAGCGGAGCGACCTACGAGCAGTACTTC
.,.,TRBJ1-5,TRBV6-5,CASSYSAGTKQPQHF,TGTGCCAGCAGTTACTCAGCAGGGACGAAGCAGCCCCAGCATTTT
TRBD2,.,TRBJ2-1,TRBV7-9,CASSSRTSGRAGEQFF,TGTGCCAGCAGCTCGAGGACTAGCGGGAGGGCCGGTGAGCAGTTCTTC
TRBD2,many,TRBJ2-1,TRBV12-3/TRBV12-4,CASSLTGLANEQFF,TGTGCCAGCAGTTTGACGGGACTAGCGAATGAGCAGTTCTTC
TRBD2,few,TRBJ2-1,TRBV28,CASSLGRGGRAADEQLF,TGTGCCAGCAGTTTGGGGCGGGGCGGGAGGGCCGCAGATGAGCAGCTCTTC
TRBD1,.,TRBJ2-1,TRBV4-1,CASTRTGVVHEQFF,TGCGCCAGCACCCGGACAGGGGTGGTACATGAGCAGTTCTTC
.,few,TRBJ1-6,TRBV10-3,CAIRPRGSSYNSPLHF,TGTGCCATCCGCCCCCGGGGGAGCTCCTATAATTCACCCCTCCACTTT
TRBD2,many,TRBJ2-3,TRBV7-9,CASSLRPSGPITDTQYF,TGTGCCAGCAGCTTAAGGCCTAGCGGGCCGATCACAGATACGCAGTATTTT
.,few,TRBJ2-2,TRBV7-6,CASSLEGLNTRELFF,TGTGCCAGCAGCTTAGAGGGACTCAACACCAGGGAGCTGTTTTTT
.,many,TRBJ2-3,TRBV27,CASSPPRYHTGYTDTQYF,TGTGCCAGCAGTCCCCCGCGATACCACACGGGCTACACAGATACGCAGTATTTT
.,.,TRBJ2-2,TRBV7-3,CASSLSAYGGPGELFF,TGTGCCAGCAGCTTAAGCGCTTACGGGGGACCCGGGGAGCTGTTTTTT
TRBD1,many,TRBJ2-7,TRBV5-1,CASSLVQGAFDEQYF,TGCGCCAGCAGCTTGGTGCAGGGGGCATTTGACGAGCAGTACTTC
TRBD2,few,TRBJ2-7,TRBV20-1,CSATHGTSGLYEQYF,TGCAGTGCTACCCACGGGACTAGCGGCCTCTACGAGCAGTACTTC
.,many,TRBJ2-7,TRBV2,CASRVGPGRTYSEQYF,TGTGCCAGCAGAGTAGGCCCGGGACGTACTTACTCCGAGCAGTACTTC
.,few,TRBJ2-5,TRBV6-5,CASSWSFSGVLQETQYF,TGTGCCAGCAGTTGGTCCTTCAGCGGAGTCCTCCAAGAGACCCAGTACTTC
.,many,TRBJ2-7,TRBV3-1,CASSPTSRGALYEQYF,TGTGCCAGCAGCCCCACTTCACGGGGGGCCCTCTACGAGCAGTACTTC
TRBD2,many,TRBJ2-1,TRBV18,CASSPPFLAGLNEQFF,TGTGCCAGCTCACCACCGTTTCTAGCGGGATTGAATGAGCAGTTCTTC
TRBD1,many,TRBJ2-7,TRBV7-9,CASSALGQGPHEQYF,TGTGCCAGCAGCGCTCTTGGACAGGGGCCCCACGAGCAGTACTTC
.,.,TRBJ1-5,TRBV20-1,CSARVTVEGGLLGQPQHF,TGCAGTGCTAGAGTGACGGTTGAGGGGGGCCTGCTTGGTCAGCCCCAGCATTTT
TRBD2,.,TRBJ2-1,TRBV19,CASSGTSGAPPFF,TGTGCCAGTAGTGGGACTAGCGGGGCCCCCCCGTTCTTC
.,.,TRBJ2-1,TRBV20-1,CSAPLRWEQLF,TGCAGTGCTCCCCTAAGGTGGGAGCAGCTCTTC
.,few,TRBJ2-5,TRBV5-4,CASSLETGTQYF,TGTGCCAGCAGCTTGGAAACCGGGACCCAGTACTTC
.,many,TRBJ1-1,TRBV20-1,CSARAQRTSLAAPNTEAFF,TGCAGTGCTAGAGCCCAGCGAACTTCCTTGGCGGCTCCAAACACTGAAGCTTTCTTT
.,many,TRBJ2-3,TRBV2,CASSDGMRTDTQYF,TGTGCCAGCAGTGACGGAATGCGCACAGATACGCAGTATTTT
TRBD1,many,TRBJ1-2,TRBV30,CAWSDRQGYYGYTF,TGTGCCTGGAGTGATAGACAGGGTTACTATGGCTACACCTTC
TRBD2,many,TRBJ2-1,TRBV29-1,CSVETSGIEAQFF,TGCAGCGTTGAGACTAGCGGGATCGAGGCGCAGTTCTTC
.,.,TRBJ1-2,TRBV6-5,CASSYSAGQQGYTF,TGTGCCAGCAGTTACTCCGCCGGGCAGCAGGGCTACACCTTC
.,few,TRBJ2-1,TRBV24-1,CATSDPAGGEQFF,TGTGCCACCAGTGACCCAGCCGGAGGTGAGCAGTTCTTC
TRBD1,many,TRBJ2-7,TRBV9,CASSGTGTGDEQYF,TGTGCCAGCAGCGGAACCGGGACAGGGGATGAGCAGTACTTC
TRBD2,many,TRBJ2-3,TRBV6-1,CASSEIVAGATDTQYF,TGTGCCAGCAGTGAGATAGTAGCGGGAGCCACAGATACGCAGTATTTT
.,many,TRBJ1-1,TRBV3-1,CASSPGGLTEAFF,TGTGCCAGCAGCCCGGGGGGCTTAACTGAAGCTTTCTTT
TRBD2,many,TRBJ2-1,TRBV5-1,CASSLALAGVVEQFF,TGCGCCAGCAGCTTGGCACTAGCGGGAGTGGTTGAGCAGTTCTTC
TRBD2,many,TRBJ2-3,TRBV2,CASRGRLAGADTQYF,TGTGCCAGCAGAGGGAGACTAGCGGGAGCAGATACGCAGTATTTT
.,few,TRBJ2-2,TRBV30,CAWTLDSANTGELFF,TGTGCCTGGACGCTGGACAGCGCGAACACCGGGGAGCTGTTTTTT
.,many,TRBJ2-7,TRBV19,CASSREDGTYEQYF,TGTGCCAGTAGTAGGGAGGACGGAACCTACGAGCAGTACTTC
TRBD1,.,TRBJ1-5,TRBV19,CASSTRTGVGNQPQHF,TGTGCCAGTAGTACAAGAACAGGGGTGGGCAATCAGCCCCAGCATTTT
TRBD2,few,TRBJ2-1,TRBV6-1,CASSPLPLAGGPYNEQFF,TGTGCCAGCAGTCCACTACCTCTAGCGGGAGGCCCCTACAATGAGCAGTTCTTC
TRBD2,few,TRBJ2-3,TRBV7-2,CASSSLAGVADTQYF,TGTGCCAGCAGCTCCTTAGCGGGAGTGGCAGATACGCAGTATTTT
.,few,TRBJ2-3,TRBV27,CASRLTLRRETTTDTQYF,TGTGCCAGCAGACTGACGCTTCGGAGGGAGACCACCACAGATACGCAGTATTTT
.,.,TRBJ1-5,TRBV4-1,CASSQEERVHGNQPQHF,TGTGCCAGCAGCCAAGAGGAAAGGGTGCATGGGAATCAGCCCCAGCATTTT
.,few,TRBJ1-2,TRBV6-1,CASTGNGYTF,TGTGCCAGCACCGGGAATGGCTACACCTTC
.,.,TRBJ2-1,TRBV9,CASSVVGGSNNEQFF,TGTGCCAGCAGCGTAGTCGGAGGGTCAAACAATGAGCAGTTCTTC
.,.,TRBJ2-7,TRBV6-2/TRBV6-3,CASSYGLGVEQYF,TGTGCCAGCAGTTACGGACTGGGGGTCGAGCAGTACTTC
.,many,TRBJ2-2,TRBV11-2,CASSLGSQRNTGELFF,TGTGCCAGCAGCTTAGGATCCCAGAGGAACACCGGGGAGCTGTTTTTT
TRBD2,many,TRBJ2-3,TRBV5-1,CASSSGTSAYTQYF,TGCGCCAGCAGCTCTGGGACTAGCGCCTATACGCAGTATTTT
TRBD2,few,TRBJ2-7,TRBV6-2/TRBV6-3,CASSYTPGTISYEQYF,TGTGCCAGCAGTTACACCCCCGGGACTATCTCCTACGAGCAGTACTTC
TRBD1,.,TRBJ2-1,TRBV10-3,CAISESWTGDYNGQFF,TGTGCCATCAGTGAGTCATGGACAGGGGATTACAATGGGCAGTTCTTC
TRBD2,many,TRBJ2-1,TRBV28,CASRVLRLAGGTSHNEQFF,TGTGCCAGCAGGGTCCTGAGGCTAGCGGGAGGGACCTCCCACAATGAGCAGTTCTTC
.,.,TRBJ2-3,TRBV20-1,CSARRADTQYF,TGCAGTGCTAGAAGAGCAGATACGCAGTATTTT
.,.,TRBJ2-7,TRBV19,CASSNLGGGYEQYF,TGTGCCAGTAGTAATTTGGGGGGCGGCTACGAGCAGTACTTC
.,few,TRBJ2-1,TRBV6-2/TRBV6-3,CASSLVGDLRSQFF,TGTGCCAGCAGTCTGGTTGGGGACTTGCGATCGCAGTTCTTC
.,few,TRBJ2-7,TRBV30,CAWSKGGNFLGEQYF,TGTGCCTGGAGTAAGGGGGGTAATTTTTTGGGCGAGCAGTACTTC
.,.,TRBJ2-7,TRBV7-9,CASSQAAGRYEQYF,TGTGCCAGCAGCCAAGCAGCGGGCAGGTACGAGCAGTACTTC
.,few,TRBJ1-1,TRBV6-1,CASSELGGHTNTEAFF,TGTGCCAGCAGTGAGTTAGGGGGACATACGAACACTGAAGCTTTCTTT
.,.,TRBJ1-3,TRBV10-3,CAISEGGNTIYF,TGTGCCATCAGTGAGGGAGGAAACACCATATATTTT
TRBD2,many,TRBJ2-1,TRBV7-3,CASSRLAGTYNEQFF,TGTGCCAGCAGCCGACTAGCGGGGACGTACAATGAGCAGTTCTTC
.,many,TRBJ2-3,TRBV12-5,CASGRGRRNSDTQYF,TGTGCTAGTGGCCGGGGGAGGAGGAACTCAGATACGCAGTATTTT
.,.,TRBJ1-1,TRBV7-9,CASSLEGEGTEAFF,TGTGCCAGCAGCTTAGAGGGGGAGGGCACTGAAGCTTTCTTT
.,many,TRBJ2-7,TRBV6-1,CASSRLRTGGYEQYF,TGTGCCAGCAGTCGACTTAGAACGGGCGGGTACGAGCAGTACTTC